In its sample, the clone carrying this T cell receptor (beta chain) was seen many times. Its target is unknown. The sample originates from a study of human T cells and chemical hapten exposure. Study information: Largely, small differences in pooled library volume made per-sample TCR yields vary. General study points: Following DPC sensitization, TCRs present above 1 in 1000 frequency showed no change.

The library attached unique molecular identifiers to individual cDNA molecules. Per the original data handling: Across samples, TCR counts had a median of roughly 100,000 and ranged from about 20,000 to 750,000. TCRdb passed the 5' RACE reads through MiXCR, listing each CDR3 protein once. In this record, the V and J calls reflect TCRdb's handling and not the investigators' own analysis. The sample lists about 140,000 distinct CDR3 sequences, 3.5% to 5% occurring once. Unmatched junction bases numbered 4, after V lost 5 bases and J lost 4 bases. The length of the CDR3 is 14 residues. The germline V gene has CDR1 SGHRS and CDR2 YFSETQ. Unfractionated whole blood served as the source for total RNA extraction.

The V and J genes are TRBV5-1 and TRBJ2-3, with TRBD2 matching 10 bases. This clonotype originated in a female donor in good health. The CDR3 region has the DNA TGCGCCAGCAGGGCCGGGACTAGCGCAGATACGCAGTATTTT. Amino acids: CASRAGTSADTQYF.